Following are 14 T cell receptor beta chains from one sample sequenced in a study of vaccination and CD4 T cells after COVID-19. Stated treatment: roughly nine-day PBMC culture with coronavirus spike peptide pools or control peptides (ViraFEST assay). These receptors have no identified antigens. The Oncomine TCR Beta short-read assay was applied to DNA of cultured CD4+ T cells. Via MiXCR, TCRdb re-called the PCR reads, giving one row per CDR3 protein. The table shows approximately 18,000 distinct CDR3 sequences, with 49% occurring only once. Sequenced material: CD4+ T cells from blood, cultured in vitro. The source of these receptors is a human donor who had recovered from COVID-19.

In its sample, this clonotype was seen a few times. DNA for the CDR3: TGCAGTGCTAGAGAACCGATCCAACCGGAAGCTTTCTTT. Encoded protein: CSAREPIQPEAFF. The chain is built from TRBV20-1 and TRBJ1-1; D uncertain. The germline V and J ends were trimmed by 0 bases and 8 bases, with 13 bases remaining between them. CDR3 length equals 13 residues. From germline, CDR1 is DFQATT and CDR2 SNEGSKA (reference sequence).

V is TRBV7-3 and J is TRBJ1-2; D might be TRBD1 (5 bases). V lost 2 bases to trimming and J lost 8 bases, with 15 bases between them. Germline V gives CDR1 SGHTA, CDR2 FQGTGA. The CDR3 covers 14 residues. DNA of the CDR3: TGTGCCAGCAGCTTAGACCGGGGCCTAGGAGGCTACACCTTC. Translating gives CASSLDRGLGGYTF.

This clonotype occurred once. This sequence joins TRBV3-1 and TRBJ1-2; unclear D gene. V lost 4 bases, J lost 5 bases, and 14 bases lay in between. CDR1 and CDR2 from the germline V gene are LGHDT and YNNKEL (reference sequence). There are 14 residues in the CDR3. This CDR3 is CASSLRADVYGYTF. Written as DNA, the CDR3 is TGTGCCAGCAGCCTCCGTGCCGACGTATATGGCTACACCTTC. Using reference TRBV3-1 and TRBJ1-2 for the parts outside the CDR3, the full variable domain is DTAVSQTPKYLVTQMGNDKSIKCEQNLGHDTMYWYKQDSKKFLKIMFSYNNKELIINETVPNRFSPKSPDKAHLNLHINSLELGDSAVYFCASSLRADVYGYTFGSGTRLTVV.

The V gene is TRBV20-1, the J gene TRBJ2-1; D perhaps matches TRBD2 (6 bases). The V gene lost 6 bases and the J gene lost 1 base, with 19 bases spanning the gap. This CDR3 has 16 amino acids. The germline gives CDR1 DFQATT, CDR2 SNEGSKA (reference sequence). The CDR3 nucleotides are TGCAGTGCGAGGACAAGGGGACTTAAATCCTACAATGAGCAGTTCTTC. Its protein is CSARTRGLKSYNEQFF.

The V and J genes are TRBV19 and TRBJ2-7; D may be TRBD1 or TRBD2 (5 bases each). V was clipped by 2 bases and J by 3 bases, with 11 bases between them. The CDR3 spans 14 residues. Per germline, CDR1 LNHDA and CDR2 SQIVND (reference sequence). Here the CDR3 reads CASSISGPFYEQYF. The CDR3 nucleotides read TGTGCCAGTAGTATATCGGGACCCTTCTACGAGCAGTACTTC.

This clonotype came up a few times. The gene calls are TRBV27 and TRBJ1-5, with TRBD1 as a possible D gene (6 bases). V lost 5 bases and J lost 3, with 14 bases in between. Germline V gene sequence: CDR1 MNHEY, CDR2 SMNVEV (reference sequence). The CDR3 covers 15 residues. CDR3 residues: CASSPRSGVNQPQHF. The DNA of the CDR3 is TGTGCCAGCAGTCCTCGTTCAGGGGTCAATCAGCCCCAGCATTTT.

The chain employs TRBV7-9 and TRBJ2-1, with D maybe TRBD2 (5 bases). V was shortened by 5 bases and J by 4 bases, with 12 bases between the two germline ends. Germline V gene lookup returns CDR1 SEHNR and CDR2 FQNEAQ (reference sequence). The CDR3 loop spans 14 amino acids. As DNA, the CDR3 is TGTGCCAGCAGCCCAGCGGTGGTTTACAATGAGCAGTTCTTC. It encodes CASSPAVVYNEQFF. The full variable domain, its missing parts supplied by reference TRBV7-9 and TRBJ2-1, is DTGVSQNPRHKITKRGQNVTFRCDPISEHNRLYWYRQTLGQGPEFLTYFQNEAQLEKSRLLSDRFSAERPKGSFSTLEIQRTEQGDSAMYLCASSPAVVYNEQFFGPGTRLTVL.

The chain links TRBV11-3 to TRBJ2-3; 9 bases are shared with TRBD2. V trimming: 6 bases; J trimming: 1 base; junction bases outside the gene matches: 2. The CDR3 totals 14 residues. Germline V gene data show CDR1 as SGHNT and CDR2 as YENEEA. As DNA, the CDR3 is TGTGCCAGCAGAATAGCGGGGGGCACAGATACGCAGTATTTT. Translating gives CASRIAGGTDTQYF.

CDR3 sequence reads: CASSQRGQGNGYTF. For the CDR3, the DNA is TGCGCCAGCAGCCAGCGAGGGCAGGGGAATGGCTACACCTTC. The chain links TRBV4-1 to TRBJ1-2, with D perhaps TRBD1 (6 bases). From germline, CDR1 is MGHRA and CDR2 YSYEKL. V lost 3 bases and J lost 6, with 14 bases in between. The CDR3 is made up of 14 amino acids.

J is TRBJ2-7 and V is TRBV6-1; no reliable D call. Per germline, CDR1 MNHNS and CDR2 SASEGT. The germline V and J ends were trimmed by 5 bases and 3 bases, with 5 bases remaining between them. This CDR3 has 11 residues. The CDR3 region has the DNA TGTGCCAGCAGTCTTAACTACGAGCAGTACTTC. This encodes CASSLNYEQYF.

This clonotype was seen only once. The junction departs from germline at one end; a sequencing error may be responsible. The chain combines TRBV7-7 with TRBJ2-2, with TRBD2 identical over 10 bases. The CDR3 is 15 amino acids. In germline, CDR1 is SSHAT, CDR2 FNYEAQ (reference sequence). CDR3 loop: CASSALAGAVGEPFF. The CDR3 nucleotides are TGTGCTAGCAGCGCCCTAGCGGGAGCGGTCGGGGAGCCGTTTTTT.

The chain carries TRBV6-2 or TRBV6-3 and TRBJ1-1; 7 nucleotides agree with TRBD1. CDR3 length: 13 residues. V was clipped by 6 bases and J by 4 bases; unmatched bases: 5. Germline V gene sequence: CDR1 MNHEY, CDR2 SVGEGT. CDR3 residues: CASRPHRGTEAFF. The DNA of the CDR3 is TGTGCCAGCAGACCCCACAGGGGCACTGAAGCTTTCTTT.

The table lists this clonotype with a few counts. The chain has TRBV7-6 and TRBJ1-3; D unclear. V was trimmed by 2 bases and J by 1 base, leaving 9 bases between them. CDR3 length: 15 amino acids. Germline loops: CDR1 SGHVS, CDR2 FNYEAQ. The CDR3 DNA reads TGTGCCAGCAGCTTAAAGGCCAGATCTGGAAACACCATATATTTT. This sequence encodes CASSLKARSGNTIYF.

In this sample, this clonotype turned up a few times. The chain's CDR3 is CASSPTGSRLGYTF. Written as DNA, the CDR3 is TGTGCCAGTAGTCCAACGGGGTCCCGTCTTGGCTACACCTTC. The chain has TRBV19 and TRBJ1-2; D gene uncertain. Trimming removed 5 bases from V and 7 bases from J, with 17 bases in between. Germline V gene lookup returns CDR1 LNHDA and CDR2 SQIVND (reference sequence). There are 14 residues in the CDR3.